Listed here are 25 T cell receptor beta chains from one sample, sequenced in a study of T-cell reconstitution after alpha-beta-depleted transplantation in children. As it was prepared, the TCRbeta library received unique molecular identifiers. Each CDR3 protein gets one entry after TCRdb re-called the PCR reads with MiXCR. The sample holds around 670,000 distinct CDR3 sequences, over 10% seen once. Sequencing used PBMCs, obtained before TCRalphabeta/CD19-depleted stem cell transplant. The receptors derive from a girl aged 2 to 9 with congenital amegakaryocytic thrombocytopenia, due to receive a stem cell transplant.

Ten or more counts support this clonotype. The chain carries TRBV6-1 and TRBJ2-1, with TRBD2 identical over 15 bases. Germline lookup yields CDR1 MNHNS and CDR2 SASEGT. The junction had 7 bases not matched to a gene; V was cut back by 9 bases and J by 10 bases. The CDR3 consists of 14 residues. CDR3 sequence: CASAPGLAGGEQFF. The CDR3 DNA is TGTGCCAGTGCCCCGGGACTAGCGGGAGGCGAGCAGTTCTTC.

V and J are TRBV5-1 and TRBJ2-1, with a possible D match to TRBD2 (6 bases). CDR1 is SGHRS, CDR2 YFSETQ, per germline. V dropped 0 bases and J dropped 5 bases, with 12 bases sitting between them. CDR3 size: 15 residues. The CDR3 loop is CASSLDGSSNNEQFF. In DNA, the CDR3 is TGCGCCAGCAGCTTGGACGGGAGCTCAAACAATGAGCAGTTCTTC.

This clonotype was counted ten times or more. CDR3 sequence: CASSLRGRPLGTEAFF. CDR3 coding DNA: TGTGCCAGCAGTTTAAGGGGCCGGCCCCTTGGGACTGAAGCTTTCTTT. This chain uses TRBV12-3 or TRBV12-4 with TRBJ1-1; perhaps TRBD1 as D (5 bases). Trimming removed 2 bases at V and 5 bases at J, with 18 bases between. CDR3 length: 16 amino acids.

This clonotype was recorded at least ten times. V gene TRBV5-1 combines with J gene TRBJ2-1, with TRBD2 identical over 7 bases. V shed 0 bases, J shed 4 bases, and the junction held 7 bases outside the gene matches. In germline, CDR1 is SGHRS, CDR2 YFSETQ. This CDR3 is 16 amino acids long. Written as DNA, the CDR3 is TGCGCCAGCAGCTTGGGGGGCATTAGCGGGTACAATGAGCAGTTCTTC. Its translation: CASSLGGISGYNEQFF.

Ten or more counts support this clonotype. The V and J genes are TRBV6-5 and TRBJ1-2, with D possibly matching TRBD1 (6 bases). The CDR3 is 14 amino acids. Germline V gives CDR1 MNHEY, CDR2 SVGAGI. Trimming took off 2 bases at V and 4 bases at J, with 11 bases between the two ends. As DNA, the CDR3 is TGTGCCAGCAGTTACGGGACAACTGGCTATGGCTACACCTTC. It encodes CASSYGTTGYGYTF.

This clonotype was observed a few times. This chain uses TRBV25-1 with TRBJ1-3; D is uncertain. The V end was cut by 1 base, the J end by 0 bases, with 7 bases between. The CDR3 covers 15 residues. Germline CDR1 and CDR2: MGHDK and SYGVNS. The CDR3 DNA follows: TGTGCCAGCAGTGAATCTCCAGTCTCTGGAAACACCATATATTTT. It is translated as CASSESPVSGNTIYF.

This clonotype turned up a few times. The rearrangement links TRBV5-1 to TRBJ2-7, with TRBD2 as a possible D gene (5 bases). The CDR3 has 15 amino acids. The V gene lost 1 base and the J gene lost 3 bases, with 14 bases spanning the gap. Germline CDR1 is SGHRS and CDR2 is YFSETQ. The CDR3: CASSLKAAGDYEQYF. CDR3 DNA sequence: TGCGCCAGCAGCTTGAAGGCGGCGGGTGACTACGAGCAGTACTTC.

In its sample, this clonotype was seen a few times. The chain combines TRBV29-1 with TRBJ2-1, with D perhaps TRBD2 (6 bases). The CDR3 is 14 amino acids. Trimming took 6 bases from V and 6 from J, leaving 18 bases between them. Germline assignment: CDR1 SQVTM and CDR2 ANQGSEA. This CDR3 reads CSVVGTSMGNEQFF. CDR3 nucleotides: TGCAGCGTCGTCGGGACTTCTATGGGCAATGAGCAGTTCTTC.

J is TRBJ1-1 and V is TRBV20-1; D call uncertain. The CDR3 is 13 amino acids. Deletions cut 1 base from V and 3 bases from J, with 9 bases between. Germline-derived CDR1 and CDR2 are DFQATT and SNEGSKA (reference sequence). The CDR3 is CSARGSLDTEAFF. In nucleotides, the CDR3 is TGCAGTGCTAGAGGGTCCCTGGACACTGAAGCTTTCTTT.

This clonotype has at least ten counts. In DNA form, the CDR3 reads TGTGCCACTTCGAACAATGAGCAGTTCTTC. Residues: CATSNNEQFF. The chain uses TRBV11-2 and TRBJ2-1, with D unclear. Trimming pared 10 bases from V and 5 bases from J, leaving 6 bases between. The CDR3 spans 10 residues. In germline, CDR1 is SGHAT, CDR2 FQNNGV.

The table lists this clonotype with many counts. V usage is TRBV5-1 and J usage is TRBJ2-3, with D perhaps TRBD2 (6 bases). V was clipped by 4 bases and J by 4 bases, with 31 bases between them. The germline V gene has CDR1 SGHRS and CDR2 YFSETQ. This CDR3 comprises 20 residues. CDR3 amino acids: CASSPRDSFTNIPSADTQYF. As DNA, the CDR3 is TGCGCCAGCAGCCCGAGGGACTCTTTCACTAATATACCGTCGGCAGATACGCAGTATTTT.

This chain joins TRBV15 and TRBJ1-5; perhaps TRBD1 as D (6 bases). The CDR3 contains 15 residues. V was pared by 0 bases and J by 5 bases, with 11 bases between. Germline CDR1 reads LNHNV; CDR2 reads YYDKDF (reference sequence). DNA for the CDR3: TGTGCCACCAGCAGAGATCGGGGGGGCGATCAGCCCCAGCATTTT. Translation: CATSRDRGGDQPQHF.

The chain employs TRBV18 and TRBJ2-5; D could derive from TRBD1 or TRBD2 (5 bases each). V was pared by 2 bases and J by 4 bases, with 14 bases between. Per germline, CDR1 KGHSH and CDR2 LQKENI. CDR3 length: 15 amino acids. CDR3 nucleotides: TGTGCCAGCTCACCAACGGGACCTCCGACAGAGACCCAGTACTTC. It specifies CASSPTGPPTETQYF.

This clonotype was recorded at least ten times. The rearrangement uses TRBV29-1 and TRBJ2-1, with 7 bases aligning to TRBD2. The CDR3 runs to 16 residues. Losses at the gene ends were 0 bases for V and 0 bases for J; bases not matched to a gene: 5. Germline values: CDR1 SQVTM, CDR2 ANQGSEA. This CDR3 is CSVEDPSGSSYNEQFF. CDR3 bases: TGCAGCGTTGAAGATCCTAGCGGAAGCTCCTACAATGAGCAGTTCTTC.

This clonotype has a count of ten or more. The chain carries TRBV20-1 and TRBJ2-7; the D is unclear. The CDR3 length is 11 residues. V was cut by 0 bases and J by 4 bases, with 4 bases left in between. Germline CDR1 and CDR2: DFQATT and SNEGSKA (reference sequence). CDR3 loop: CSARDQYEQYF. The CDR3 nucleotides are TGCAGTGCTAGAGATCAGTACGAGCAGTACTTC.

This clonotype occurred many times. V usage is TRBV20-1 and J usage is TRBJ2-3, with 10 nucleotides matching TRBD2. The trim removed 3 bases at V and 6 bases at J, leaving 9 bases unmatched. Germline values: CDR1 DFQATT, CDR2 SNEGSKA (reference sequence). This CDR3 is 15 amino acids long. CDR3 in amino acids: CSASRLAGADDTQYF. In nucleotides, the CDR3 is TGCAGTGCTAGTCGGCTAGCGGGAGCGGATGATACGCAGTATTTT.

The table lists this clonotype with many counts. The V call is TRBV9, the J call TRBJ2-3; D ambiguous. With 4 bases removed from V and 2 bases from J, the gap between germline ends came to 8 bases. The CDR3 is 13 amino acids. Germline V lookup: CDR1 SGDLS, CDR2 YYNGEE. This chain's CDR3 is CASSTQVTDTQYF. The CDR3 coding sequence is TGTGCCAGCAGCACTCAAGTCACAGATACGCAGTATTTT. The complete variable domain, with remaining parts taken from reference TRBV9 and TRBJ2-3, reads DSGVTQTPKHLITATGQRVTLRCSPRSGDLSVYWYQQSLDQGLQFLIQYYNGEERAKGNILERFSAQQFPDLHSELNLSSLELGDSALYFCASSTQVTDTQYFGPGTRLTVL.

This clonotype was seen many times. This chain connects TRBV29-1 to TRBJ2-7; TRBD1 matches at 8 bases. V trimming: 7 bases; J trimming: 4 bases; junction bases outside the gene matches: 9. Looked up from germline, CDR1 is SQVTM and CDR2 is ANQGSEA. The CDR3 runs 13 residues. This CDR3 is CSAGLTGVYEQYF. CDR3 DNA sequence: TGCAGCGCGGGGCTGACAGGGGTTTACGAGCAGTACTTC.

Only a few counts were recorded for this clonotype. The rearrangement links TRBV12-3 or TRBV12-4 to TRBJ2-1, with D tentatively TRBD2 (7 bases). The CDR3 runs to 15 residues. V was shortened by 3 bases and J by 7 bases, with 16 bases between the two germline ends. CDR3 protein: CASSLSGGLGNEQFF. CDR3 DNA sequence: TGTGCCAGCAGTTTGTCCGGGGGGCTAGGGAATGAGCAGTTCTTC.

This clonotype was observed at least ten times. The J gene is TRBJ2-3, the V gene TRBV20-1; 11 bases are shared with TRBD2. The CDR3 consists of 15 residues. J gave up 2 bases and V 6 bases, and 7 bases lay outside the gene matches. From germline, CDR1 is DFQATT and CDR2 SNEGSKA (reference sequence). The CDR3 DNA reads as TGCAGTGCCCTCCCGGGACTAGCGGCCACAGATACGCAGTATTTT. This translates into CSALPGLAATDTQYF.

The V gene is TRBV3-1, the J gene TRBJ1-5; tentative D call: TRBD1 (6 bases). V lost 4 bases and J lost 4, with 11 bases in between. The CDR3 sequence is 14 residues long. Germline assignment: CDR1 LGHDT and CDR2 YNNKEL (reference sequence). Written as DNA, the CDR3 is TGTGCCAGCAGCCCTACAGGGAGGAATCAGCCCCAGCATTTT. This translates into CASSPTGRNQPQHF.

Ten or more counts support this clonotype. The chain employs TRBV20-1 and TRBJ2-5; D may be TRBD1 (6 bases). Germline CDR1 and CDR2: DFQATT and SNEGSKA (reference sequence). The V and J ends lost 7 bases and 2 bases respectively, with 11 bases between them. The CDR3 runs to 12 residues. Here the CDR3 DNA reads TGCAGTGGTCACAGGGCGCAAGAGACCCAGTACTTC. Its translation is CSGHRAQETQYF.

The sample holds many counts of this clonotype. The rearrangement links TRBV7-6 to TRBJ2-1; TRBD1 matches 8 bases. Looked up from germline, CDR1 is SGHVS and CDR2 is FNYEAQ. With V trimmed by 5 bases and J by 0 bases, 12 bases remained unmatched. The CDR3 runs to 18 residues. In DNA form, the CDR3 reads TGTGCCAGCAGCCTCTTCCCAGGGGGCTACAGCTCCTACAATGAGCAGTTCTTC. Amino acids: CASSLFPGGYSSYNEQFF.

This chain links TRBV27 with TRBJ1-1; TRBD1 aligns across 7 bases. Per the germline V gene, CDR1 is MNHEY and CDR2 is SMNVEV (reference sequence). V shed 7 bases, J shed 1 base, and the junction held 18 bases outside the gene matches. The CDR3 contains 18 residues. Here the CDR3 reads CASKGGDSFFQPNTEAFF. CDR3 nucleotide sequence: TGTGCCAGCAAAGGAGGGGACAGTTTCTTCCAACCGAACACTGAAGCTTTCTTT.

This clonotype came up many times. This rearrangement joins TRBV7-9 to TRBJ2-2, with D perhaps being TRBD1 or TRBD2 (5 bases each). Germline loops: CDR1 SEHNR, CDR2 FQNEAQ (reference sequence). This CDR3 comprises 16 residues. The V end lost 3 bases, the J end lost 4 bases, and 15 bases lay between the germline ends. CDR3 nucleotide sequence: TGTGCCAGCAGCTTGGGGCCCGACTATTCCACCGGGGAGCTGTTTTTT. Translated: CASSLGPDYSTGELFF.